Listed below are T cell receptor beta chains from one sample, sequenced in a study of T cell repertoires in cytomegalovirus infection. TCRdb fed the reads into MiXCR, producing one record per CDR3 protein. The sample lists roughly 300,000 distinct CDR3 sequences; more than 8% were seen once. Sequences were obtained from PBMCs. The receptors come from a human donor in good health (CMV status not recorded). Some clones in this sample may be carry-over from other donors' samples. CDR3s include the opening cysteine and the closing phenylalanine or tryptophan. D genes are given only for firm matches. Expanded clones are given a class, and other clones once, few, many or no size at all.

TRBV28	TRBJ2-1	NA	TRBD2	TGTGCCAGCAGTACCCCTCTCAGCGGGAGGGCCCCTTGGCAGTTCTTC	CASSTPLSGRAPWQFF
TRBV19	TRBJ2-7	many	NA	TGTGCCAGTAGTATCTTAGATACAGGGCCCCACGAGCAGTACTTC	CASSILDTGPHEQYF
TRBV6-5	TRBJ1-2	many	TRBD1	TGTGCCAGCAGTTACTCGATCTCGACAGGGAATGGCTACACCTTC	CASSYSISTGNGYTF
TRBV7-2	TRBJ1-4	many	TRBD1	TGTGCCAGCAGCTTACGACAGGGGTCTAATGAAAAACTGTTTTTT	CASSLRQGSNEKLFF
TRBV10-3	TRBJ2-7	many	NA	TGTGCCATCAGTGAGTCGACTCGGGAGCAGTACTTC	CAISESTREQYF
TRBV28	TRBJ2-5	many	NA	TGTGCCAGCAGTTCGTCCGGGTCCTGGGAGACCCAGTACTTC	CASSSSGSWETQYF
TRBV5-6	TRBJ2-4	NA	NA	TGTGCCAGCAGCTCCAGGGGGAGCGGGCCGGGGAACATTCAGTACTTC	CASSSRGSGPGNIQYF
TRBV12-5	TRBJ2-5	many	TRBD1	TGTGCTAGTGGTTCGCCCTCCGCAGGGGGAAAAGAGACCCAGTACTTC	CASGSPSAGGKETQYF
TRBV6-2/TRBV6-3	TRBJ2-1	few	NA	TGTGCCAGCAGTACGGGACTTCGTTCCTACAATGAGCAGTTCTTC	CASSTGLRSYNEQFF
TRBV7-2	TRBJ1-2	few	TRBD1	TGTGCCAGCAGCTTAGATGGGGCAGGGGGAGCGGTAGGGGGCTACACCTTC	CASSLDGAGGAVGGYTF
TRBV28	TRBJ2-7	many	TRBD1	TGTGCCAGCAGTTCCCCCGGGACAGGGGGCTACGAGCAGTACTTC	CASSSPGTGGYEQYF
TRBV3-1	TRBJ2-4	few	NA	TGTGCCAGCAGCCAAATAGCAGCAGGAGCCAAAAACATTCAGTACTTC	CASSQIAAGAKNIQYF
TRBV7-2	TRBJ2-5	many	NA	TGTGCCAGCAGCTTAGCGTTCCAGGGGGGCGAGGAGACCCAGTACTTC	CASSLAFQGGEETQYF
TRBV9	TRBJ2-7	NA	NA	TGTGCCAGCAGCGTATTGGAGGTGAGCTCCTACGAGCAGTACTTC	CASSVLEVSSYEQYF
TRBV6-5	TRBJ2-3	many	TRBD1	TGTGCCAGCAGTCGACAGGGGGCTTTTAGCACAGATACGCAGTATTTT	CASSRQGAFSTDTQYF
TRBV7-2	TRBJ2-1	many	TRBD2	TGTGCCAGCAGCCGTGATTGGCGAGCGGGAGGGACTAATGAGCAGTTCTTC	CASSRDWRAGGTNEQFF
TRBV7-2	TRBJ2-7	many	TRBD2	TGTGCCAGCAGCTCTGGGACTAGCGGGAGGCGCGAGCAGTACTTC	CASSSGTSGRREQYF
TRBV12-3/TRBV12-4	TRBJ2-7	many	TRBD1	TGTGCCAGCAGATCTGACAGGGGCGAGCAGTACTTC	CASRSDRGEQYF
TRBV7-2	TRBJ2-7	many	NA	TGTGCCAGCAGCTTAGGGGCCCACGAGCAGTACTTC	CASSLGAHEQYF
TRBV7-9	TRBJ1-2	many	NA	TGTGCCAGCAAGCAAGTGGGCAGCTATGGCTACACCTTC	CASKQVGSYGYTF
TRBV23-1	TRBJ1-5	few	NA	TGCGCCAGCAGTCAATCTGGGCAGAATCAGCCCCAGCATTTT	CASSQSGQNQPQHF
TRBV20-1	TRBJ2-3	NA	NA	TGCAGTGCTAGTATGTCCACAGATACGCAGTATTTT	CSASMSTDTQYF
TRBV7-9	TRBJ1-2	NA	TRBD1	TGTGCCAGCAGCTTAGGGGTTCCGGGACAGGGGGGACTTAGAGGAGGCTACACCTTC	CASSLGVPGQGGLRGGYTF
TRBV7-2	TRBJ1-1	few	NA	TGTGCCAGCAGCTTAGCAGGAGGGGCGCTGAACACTGAAGCTTTCTTT	CASSLAGGALNTEAFF
TRBV12-3/TRBV12-4	TRBJ2-7	many	NA	TGTGCCAGTTCGCGCCGGGACTCTCTGTTGAACGAGCAGTACTTC	CASSRRDSLLNEQYF
TRBV7-2	TRBJ1-5	many	NA	TGTGCCAGCAGCTCCCAACCTTCCTTAGACAATCAGCCCCAGCATTTT	CASSSQPSLDNQPQHF
TRBV7-2	TRBJ1-1	many	NA	TGTGCCAGCAGCTTAAACTCGGGGGCCCGGAACACTGAAGCTTTCTTT	CASSLNSGARNTEAFF
TRBV20-1	TRBJ2-1	NA	NA	TGCAGTGCCGGAAGGGGGGGCTCCTACAATGAGCAGTTCTTC	CSAGRGGSYNEQFF
TRBV28	TRBJ2-7	few	NA	TGTGCCAGCAGTTTGAGTAGGGCCTCATACGAGCAGTACTTC	CASSLSRASYEQYF
TRBV7-2	TRBJ1-5	many	NA	TGTGCCAGCAGCCCCGAAAGACTTTGGGGAAGTCAGCCCCAGCATTTT	CASSPERLWGSQPQHF
TRBV7-2	TRBJ2-5	many	TRBD2	TGTGCCAGCATGAGCGGGAGGAGGCAAGAGACCCAGTACTTC	CASMSGRRQETQYF
TRBV15	TRBJ2-7	NA	NA	TGTGCCACCAGCAGAGTCAGCTCCTCCTACGAGCAGTACTTC	CATSRVSSSYEQYF
TRBV12-3/TRBV12-4	TRBJ1-1	many	NA	TGTGCCAGCAGTTTAGCGCAACACAAAAGTGAAGCTTTCTTT	CASSLAQHKSEAFF
TRBV6-6	TRBJ2-1	few	NA	TGTGCCAGCAGTTACAAGGGGGACTCCTACAATGAGCAGTTCTTC	CASSYKGDSYNEQFF
TRBV6-5	TRBJ1-6	many	TRBD1	TGTGCCAGCAGTTACTCCATTCCTTCCTCAGGGGGCCCTAATTCACCCCTCCACTTT	CASSYSIPSSGGPNSPLHF
TRBV5-4	TRBJ2-1	NA	NA	TGTGCCAGCAGCTTGGGTCGGGGGGCCCACAATGAGCAGTTCTTC	CASSLGRGAHNEQFF
TRBV6-2/TRBV6-3	TRBJ2-1	many	TRBD2	TGTGCCAGCAGCCGGACTAGCGGAACAATATACAATGAGCAGTTCTTC	CASSRTSGTIYNEQFF
TRBV6-6	TRBJ1-1	NA	NA	TGTGCCGGCAGTTACTCTAGCGACACTGAAGCTTTCTTT	CAGSYSSDTEAFF